The 8 T cell receptor beta chains in this list originate from one sample, sequenced in a study of cytomegalovirus exposure and HLA in healthy donors. PCR used 60 Vbeta primers and 13 Jbeta primers. The data were produced by immunoSEQ multiplex PCR, yet TCRdb's version contains in-frame clones alone and is incomplete. The sample holds under 100,000 clones, around 81% seen once. Sequencing was done on a sample of PBMCs. The receptors derive from a woman aged 70-85 years in good health and CMV-seropositive.

The chain uses TRBV4-3 and TRBJ2-7; 10 bases fit TRBD2. V gave up 0 bases and J gave up 2 bases; unmatched junction bases: 4. The CDR3 runs to 16 residues. The germline V gene encodes CDR1 LGHNA and CDR2 YSLEER. The CDR3, as DNA: TGCGCCAGCAGCCAAGAGGGGCTAGCGGGAGCCTACGAGCAGTACTTC. It specifies CASSQEGLAGAYEQYF.

J is TRBJ2-1 and V is TRBV9, with TRBD2 identical over 7 bases. The CDR3 sequence is 15 residues long. Per the germline V gene, CDR1 is SGDLS and CDR2 is YYNGEE. The J segment lost 4 bases and the V segment lost 6 bases, leaving 10 bases of the junction unmatched. The CDR3 region has the DNA TGTGCCAGCACCTCTAGCGGAGGGCCATACAATGAGCAGTTCTTC. It encodes CASTSSGGPYNEQFF.

This clone was seen once. The V gene is TRBV2, the J gene TRBJ1-2; 9 nucleotides agree with TRBD1. The J segment lost 8 bases and the V segment lost 1 base, leaving 8 bases of the junction unmatched. The germline V gene has CDR1 SNHLY and CDR2 FYNNEI. CDR3 length: 15 residues. The CDR3: CASSEGGQGTEGYTF. The DNA for the CDR3 is TGTGCCAGCAGTGAAGGAGGACAGGGGACTGAGGGCTACACCTTC.

J is TRBJ1-1 and V is TRBV6-5, with a tentative D call TRBD1 (5 bases). The CDR3 is 13 amino acids. The germline V and J ends were trimmed by 7 bases and 4 bases, with 13 bases remaining between them. Germline values: CDR1 MNHEY, CDR2 SVGAGI. The CDR3 nucleotides read TGTGCCAGCAAGCAGGGTCTGACCACTGAAGCTTTCTTT. Translation: CASKQGLTTEAFF.

The chain links TRBV19 to TRBJ1-1, with 12 positions matching TRBD1. The germline CDR1 and CDR2 sequences are LNHDA and SQIVND (reference sequence). The junction had 11 bases not matched to a gene; V was cut back by 5 bases and J by 4 bases. CDR3 length equals 17 residues. The CDR3, as DNA: TGTGCCAGTAGTCCCCGGGACAGGGGGCGCGGTGGCACTGAAGCTTTCTTT. Its protein product is CASSPRDRGRGGTEAFF. The full variable domain, in which reference TRBV19 and TRBJ1-1 provide the parts outside the CDR3, is DGGITQSPKYLFRKEGQNVTLSCEQNLNHDAMYWYRQDPGQGLRLIYYSQIVNDFQKGDIAEGYSVSREKKESFPLTVTSAQKNPTAFYLCASSPRDRGRGGTEAFFGQGTRLTVV.

J is TRBJ1-1 and V is TRBV7-3; D is perhaps TRBD1 (6 bases). V lost 5 bases and J 2 bases, leaving 15 bases between the germline ends. The CDR3 spans 15 residues. From germline, CDR1 is SGHTA and CDR2 FQGTGA. The CDR3 reads CASSPRGGINTEAFF. The CDR3 nucleotides are TGTGCCAGCAGCCCCCGGGGGGGCATTAACACTGAAGCTTTCTTT.

The chain joins TRBV5-1 to TRBJ2-1; 8 bases agree with TRBD2. The trim removed 4 bases at V and 4 bases at J, leaving 7 bases unmatched. The CDR3 runs 15 residues. Germline V gives CDR1 SGHRS, CDR2 YFSETQ. The CDR3 DNA is TGCGCCAGCAGCCGAGCTAGCGGGCAATACAATGAGCAGTTCTTC. It encodes CASSRASGQYNEQFF.

The chain carries TRBV6-5 and TRBJ2-5; 10 bases are shared with TRBD1. CDR3 length equals 14 residues. With V trimmed by 3 bases and J by 9 bases, 7 bases remained unmatched. Germline-derived CDR1 and CDR2 are MNHEY and SVGAGI. CDR3 loop: CASSYLGQGQSQYF. The CDR3 DNA reads as TGTGCCAGCAGTTATTTGGGACAGGGGCAGTCCCAGTACTTC.